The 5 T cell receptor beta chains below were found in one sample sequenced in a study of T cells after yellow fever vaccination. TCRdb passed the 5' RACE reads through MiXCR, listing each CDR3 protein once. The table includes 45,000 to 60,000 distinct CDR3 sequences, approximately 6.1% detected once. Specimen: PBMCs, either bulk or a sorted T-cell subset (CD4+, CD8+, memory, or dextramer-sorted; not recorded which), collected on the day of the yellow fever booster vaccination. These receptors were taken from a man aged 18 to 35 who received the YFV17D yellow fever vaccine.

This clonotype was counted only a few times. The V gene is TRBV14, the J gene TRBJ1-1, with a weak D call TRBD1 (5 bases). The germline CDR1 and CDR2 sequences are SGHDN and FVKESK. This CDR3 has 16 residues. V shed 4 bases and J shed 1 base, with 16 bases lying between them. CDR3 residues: CASSPNGGGWNTEAFF. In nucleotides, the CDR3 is TGTGCCAGCAGCCCCAACGGGGGGGGATGGAACACTGAAGCTTTCTTT.

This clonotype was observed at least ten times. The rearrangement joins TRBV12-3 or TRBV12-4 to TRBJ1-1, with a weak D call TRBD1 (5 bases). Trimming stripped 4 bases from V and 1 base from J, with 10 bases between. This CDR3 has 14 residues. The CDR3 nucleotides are TGTGCCAGCAGTTCGGGACTGCCGAACACTGAAGCTTTCTTT. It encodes CASSSGLPNTEAFF.

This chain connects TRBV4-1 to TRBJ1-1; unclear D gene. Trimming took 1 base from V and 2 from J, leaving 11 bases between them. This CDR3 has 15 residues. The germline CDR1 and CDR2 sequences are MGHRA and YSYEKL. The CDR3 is CASSQAQTGNTEAFF. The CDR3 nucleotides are TGCGCCAGCAGCCAAGCGCAAACGGGAAACACTGAAGCTTTCTTT.

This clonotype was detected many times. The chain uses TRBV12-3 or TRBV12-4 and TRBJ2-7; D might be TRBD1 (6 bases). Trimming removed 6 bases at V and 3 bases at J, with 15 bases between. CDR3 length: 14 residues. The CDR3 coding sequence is TGTGCCAGCAGCCCCGGACAGTCCTACTACGAGCAGTACTTC. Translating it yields CASSPGQSYYEQYF.

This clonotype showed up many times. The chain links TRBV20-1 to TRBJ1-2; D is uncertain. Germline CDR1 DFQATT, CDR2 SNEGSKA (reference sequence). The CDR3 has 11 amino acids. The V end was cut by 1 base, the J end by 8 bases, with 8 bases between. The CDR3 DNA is TGCAGTGCTAGAGTGAACGCCGGCTACACCTTC. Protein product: CSARVNAGYTF.